This TCR beta chain was recorded in a study of blood T cell repertoires in COVID-19. Across the study: Both acute and convalescent COVID-19 samples were obtained from the United States, Italy and Spain. PBMCs, B-cell-depleted T cells, or T cells were the source of the cDNA or gDNA that made up the material.

Germline V CDR1 and CDR2: SEHNR, FQNEAQ (reference sequence). The CDR3 consists of 15 residues. V shed 5 bases and J shed 2 bases, with 16 bases lying between them. Original handling: Estimation of nucleated cell counts was performed using reference gene primer amplification. Assay: immunoSEQ multiplex PCR; the TCRdb copy retains only in-frame clones and omits some. The DNA was the basis for D and trimming; V, J and clone size are from that table. The sample records 120,000 to 150,000 clones, 86% being singletons. The genes are TRBV7-9 and TRBJ2-7, with TRBD1 as a possible D gene (6 bases). The sequenced sample consisted of peripheral blood. The clonotype originates from a woman in her sixties with acute or convalescent COVID-19. CDR3 region: CASSPRGSQTYEQYF. The CDR3 region has the DNA TGTGCCAGCAGCCCGAGGGGGAGCCAGACCTACGAGCAGTACTTC. Looking up the rest from reference TRBV7-9 and TRBJ2-7 gives the full variable domain: DTGVSQNPRHKITKRGQNVTFRCDPISEHNRLYWYRQTLGQGPEFLTYFQNEAQLEKSRLLSDRFSAERPKGSFSTLEIQRTEQGDSAMYLCASSPRGSQTYEQYFGPGTRLTVT.